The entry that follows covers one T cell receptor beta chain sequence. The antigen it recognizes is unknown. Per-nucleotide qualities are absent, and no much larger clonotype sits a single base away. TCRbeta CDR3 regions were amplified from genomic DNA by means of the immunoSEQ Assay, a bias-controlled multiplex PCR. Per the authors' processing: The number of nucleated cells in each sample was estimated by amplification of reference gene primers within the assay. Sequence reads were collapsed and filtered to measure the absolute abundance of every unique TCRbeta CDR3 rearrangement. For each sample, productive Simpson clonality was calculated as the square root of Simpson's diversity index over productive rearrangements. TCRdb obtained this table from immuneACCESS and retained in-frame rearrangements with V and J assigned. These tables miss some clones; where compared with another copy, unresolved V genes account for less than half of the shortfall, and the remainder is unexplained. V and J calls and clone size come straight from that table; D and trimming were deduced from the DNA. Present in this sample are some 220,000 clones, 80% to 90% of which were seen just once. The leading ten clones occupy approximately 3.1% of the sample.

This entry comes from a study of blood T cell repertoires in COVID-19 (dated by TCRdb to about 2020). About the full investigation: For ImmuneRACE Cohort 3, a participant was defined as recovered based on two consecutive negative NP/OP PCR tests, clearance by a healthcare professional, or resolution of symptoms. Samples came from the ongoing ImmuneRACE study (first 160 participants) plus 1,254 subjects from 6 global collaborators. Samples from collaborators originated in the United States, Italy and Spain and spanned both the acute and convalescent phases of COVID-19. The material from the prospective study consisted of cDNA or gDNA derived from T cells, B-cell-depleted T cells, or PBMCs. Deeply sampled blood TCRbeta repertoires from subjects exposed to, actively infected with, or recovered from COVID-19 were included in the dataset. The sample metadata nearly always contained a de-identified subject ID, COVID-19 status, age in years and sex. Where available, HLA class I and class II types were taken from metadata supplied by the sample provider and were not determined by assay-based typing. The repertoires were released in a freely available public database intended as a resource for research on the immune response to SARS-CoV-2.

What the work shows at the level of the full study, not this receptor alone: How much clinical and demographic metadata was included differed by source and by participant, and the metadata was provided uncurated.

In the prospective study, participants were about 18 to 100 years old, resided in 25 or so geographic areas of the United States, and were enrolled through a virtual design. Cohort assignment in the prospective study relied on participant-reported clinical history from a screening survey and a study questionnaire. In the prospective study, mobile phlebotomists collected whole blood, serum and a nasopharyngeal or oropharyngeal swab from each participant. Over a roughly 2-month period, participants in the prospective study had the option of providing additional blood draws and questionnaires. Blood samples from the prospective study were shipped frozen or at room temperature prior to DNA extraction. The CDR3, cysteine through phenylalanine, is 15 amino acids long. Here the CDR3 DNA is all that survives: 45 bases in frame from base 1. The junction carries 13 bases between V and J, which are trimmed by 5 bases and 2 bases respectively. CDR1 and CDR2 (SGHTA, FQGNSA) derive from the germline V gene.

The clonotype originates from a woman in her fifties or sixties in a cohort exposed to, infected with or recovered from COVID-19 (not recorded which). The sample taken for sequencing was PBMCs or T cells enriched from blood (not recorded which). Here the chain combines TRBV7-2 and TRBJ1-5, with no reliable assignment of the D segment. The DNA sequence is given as TGTGCCAGCAGCGTCGGGAATATGGGCAATCAGCCCCAGCATTTT. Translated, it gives CASSVGNMGNQPQHF.